The present entry profiles one TCR beta chain with its context. Antigen: not known. Researchers amplified the TCR beta CDR3 regions from RNA transcripts. First-round RT-PCR targeting the TCR CDR3 was performed with the HTBI primer set. TCRdb itself ran the multiplex PCR reads through MiXCR, one entry per CDR3 protein. The sample has around 760,000 distinct CDR3 sequences, approximately 36% seen once. The source of the sample is a study of T cells in Graves' hyperthyroidism and ophthalmopathy. Germline values: CDR1 SNHLY, CDR2 FYNNEI. The CDR3 consists of 17 residues. V was clipped by 8 bases and J by 2 bases, with 24 bases between them. No progression to ophthalmopathy during 18 months of follow-up defined stable disease. Clinical symptoms, serum thyroxine, TRAb, thyroid ultrasound and orbital computed tomography established diagnosis. PBMCs came from over 8.5 ml fresh peripheral blood. Study-level findings and limits: Ophthalmopathy got predicted by the model a median about six months before its onset.

Sequenced input: blood. V usage is TRBV2 and J usage is TRBJ1-2; no clear D. The sequence was collected from a woman aged 40 to 50 with Graves' hyperthyroidism. The CDR3 is CASSPRQDGGINYGYTF. DNA of the CDR3: TGTGCCAGCTCACCACGTCAGGACGGAGGGATCAACTATGGCTACACCTTC. The variable domain in full, with the rest retrieved from reference TRBV2 and TRBJ1-2, is EPEVTQTPSHQVTQMGQEVILRCVPISNHLYFYWYRQILGQKVEFLVSFYNNEISEKSEIFDDQFSVERPDGSNFTLKIRSTKLEDSAMYFCASSPRQDGGINYGYTFGSGTRLTVV.